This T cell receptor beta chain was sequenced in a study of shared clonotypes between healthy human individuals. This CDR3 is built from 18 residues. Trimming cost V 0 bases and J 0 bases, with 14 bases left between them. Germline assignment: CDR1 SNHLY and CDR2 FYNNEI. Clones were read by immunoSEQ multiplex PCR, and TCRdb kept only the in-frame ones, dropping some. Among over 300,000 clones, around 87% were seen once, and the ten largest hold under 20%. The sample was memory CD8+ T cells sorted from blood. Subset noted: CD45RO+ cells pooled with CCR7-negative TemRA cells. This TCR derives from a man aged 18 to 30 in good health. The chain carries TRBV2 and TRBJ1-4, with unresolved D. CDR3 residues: CASSEAVTEDATNEKLFF. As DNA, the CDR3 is TGTGCCAGCAGTGAAGCGGTCACGGAGGATGCAACTAATGAAAAACTGTTTTTT.